Listed here are 27 T cell receptor beta chains from one sample, sequenced in a study of shared clonotypes between healthy human individuals. Clones were sequenced by immunoSEQ multiplex PCR, and TCRdb holds only the in-frame ones, with some missing. The sample contains approximately 470,000 clones, about 85% of which appear only once. Input material: PBMCs. These receptor sequences come from a woman between 35 and 50 years old in good health. Some clones in this sample may be carry-over from other donors' samples.

The genes are TRBV5-4 and TRBJ2-3; D is uncertain. V shed 1 base and J shed 2 bases, with 11 bases lying between them. The CDR3 spans 15 residues. Germline V gene sequence: CDR1 SGHNT, CDR2 YYREEE (reference sequence). The CDR3 DNA follows: TGTGCCAGCAGCTTGTCGGATGGCTTCACAGATACGCAGTATTTT. Translated, it gives CASSLSDGFTDTQYF.

The CDR3 loop is CASSPRGLAGYNEQFF. In nucleotides, the CDR3 is TGTGCCAGCTCACCAAGGGGGCTAGCGGGGTACAATGAGCAGTTCTTC. The chain combines TRBV18 with TRBJ2-1; 9 bases match TRBD2. The germline CDR1 and CDR2 sequences are KGHSH and LQKENI. The CDR3 loop spans 16 amino acids. V lost 2 bases and J lost 4; bases outside the gene matches: 6.

This chain connects TRBV6-1 to TRBJ2-5; tentatively, D is TRBD1 (6 bases). The CDR3 totals 15 residues. V was pared by 4 bases and J by 4 bases, with 16 bases between. The germline gives CDR1 MNHNS, CDR2 SASEGT. CDR3 nucleotides: TGTGCCAGCAGTGTCAGCCCGCAGGGGCGAGAGACCCAGTACTTC. This gives the protein CASSVSPQGRETQYF.

This rearrangement joins TRBV7-9 to TRBJ1-5; possibly TRBD1 for D (5 bases). Germline CDR1 reads SEHNR; CDR2 reads FQNEAQ (reference sequence). The CDR3 extends over 18 amino acids. The ends were cut back, 5 bases at V and 4 bases at J, with 24 bases in the middle. The CDR3, as DNA: TGTGCCAGCAGCCGCGATTCAAAGGGCGTTCGGGGGAATCAGCCCCAGCATTTT. Its protein is CASSRDSKGVRGNQPQHF. Complete variable domain (other parts from reference TRBV7-9 and TRBJ1-5): DTGVSQNPRHKITKRGQNVTFRCDPISEHNRLYWYRQTLGQGPEFLTYFQNEAQLEKSRLLSDRFSAERPKGSFSTLEIQRTEQGDSAMYLCASSRDSKGVRGNQPQHFGDGTRLSIL.

V usage is TRBV7-3 and J usage is TRBJ1-5, with D possibly TRBD1 on 5 matching bases. The CDR3 consists of 13 residues. Trimming stripped 2 bases from V and 9 bases from J, with 11 bases between. Looked up from germline, CDR1 is SGHTA and CDR2 is FQGTGA. CDR3 sequence: CASSLEEGAPQHF. CDR3 nucleotides: TGTGCCAGCAGCTTAGAAGAAGGGGCGCCCCAGCATTTT.

The gene calls are TRBV18 and TRBJ1-3, with a weak D call TRBD1 (6 bases). Germline V gene sequence: CDR1 KGHSH, CDR2 LQKENI. V gave up 2 bases and J gave up 2 bases, with 10 bases separating them. The CDR3 runs to 15 residues. The DNA of the CDR3 is TGTGCCAGCTCACCATCGGCAGGGGCTGGAAACACCATATATTTT. Its translation: CASSPSAGAGNTIYF.

The chain carries TRBV6-5 and TRBJ1-5, with D possibly TRBD1 on 6 matching bases. The germline V gene encodes CDR1 MNHEY and CDR2 SVGAGI. Trimming removed 5 bases at V and 4 bases at J, with 12 bases between. This CDR3 contains 14 residues. The CDR3 here is CASSVQGWNQPQHF. The CDR3 DNA reads TGTGCCAGCAGTGTTCAGGGGTGGAATCAGCCCCAGCATTTT.

There are a few counts of this clone. This sample also contains other DNA sequences that code for the same CDR3. The V gene is TRBV30, the J gene TRBJ1-1; TRBD1 matches at 7 bases. The trim removed 3 bases at V and 1 base at J, leaving 17 bases unmatched. This CDR3 spans 18 amino acids. Per the germline V gene, CDR1 is GTSNPN and CDR2 is SVGIG (reference sequence). This CDR3 reads CAWRLGGQLNRGNTEAFF. The CDR3 DNA sequence: TGTGCCTGGAGGCTGGGGGGACAGCTGAATCGGGGGAACACTGAAGCTTTCTTT. Complete variable domain (other parts from reference TRBV30 and TRBJ1-1): SQTIHQWPATLVQPVGSPLSLECTVEGTSNPNLYWYRQAAGRGLQLLFYSVGIGQISSEVPQNLSASRPQDRQFILSSKKLLLSDSGFYLCAWRLGGQLNRGNTEAFFGQGTRLTVV.

There are many counts of this clone. Different DNA sequences within this sample yield the same CDR3. The chain recombines TRBV5-1 with TRBJ2-3; D may be TRBD2 (6 bases). The CDR3 spans 14 residues. Germline assignment: CDR1 SGHRS and CDR2 YFSETQ. Trimming left V 3 bases short and J 0 bases short, with 8 bases between. The CDR3 loop is CASSSSGSTDTQYF. In DNA form, the CDR3 reads TGCGCCAGCAGCTCAAGCGGGAGCACAGATACGCAGTATTTT.

The V and J genes are TRBV10-3 and TRBJ1-2, with 9 bases aligning to TRBD1. Germline values: CDR1 ENHRY, CDR2 SYGVKD. With V trimmed by 9 bases and J by 4 bases, 18 bases remained unmatched. The CDR3 runs to 17 residues. This CDR3 is CAITGTGQDQGLYGYTF. DNA of the CDR3: TGTGCCATAACCGGGACAGGGCAAGATCAAGGCCTCTATGGCTACACCTTC.

The rearrangement links TRBV28 to TRBJ1-5; TRBD1 might be the D (5 bases). Germline V gene sequence: CDR1 MDHEN, CDR2 SYDVKM. This CDR3 has 15 residues. V lost 4 bases and J 3 bases, leaving 13 bases between the germline ends. The CDR3 DNA reads as TGTGCCAGCAGTTCGAGGGGCCGCTTCAATCAGCCCCAGCATTTT. Translating it yields CASSSRGRFNQPQHF.

The chain joins TRBV29-1 to TRBJ2-2; 14 bases map to TRBD2. CDR3 length: 14 amino acids. Looked up from germline, CDR1 is SQVTM and CDR2 is ANQGSEA. The trim removed 7 bases at V and 5 bases at J, leaving 3 bases unmatched. The CDR3 sequence is CSARLAGGTGELFF. For the CDR3, the DNA is TGCAGCGCAAGACTAGCGGGAGGGACCGGGGAGCTGTTTTTT.

Remarks on this clone: A much larger clone lies one base from this, so it may be a read error. The chain carries TRBV5-1 and TRBJ2-2, with D tentatively TRBD1 or TRBD2 (6 bases each). This CDR3 spans 15 amino acids. Germline CDR1 and CDR2: SGHRS and YFSETQ. The CDR3 region has the DNA TGCGCCAGCAGCCCCGGAGGGGGAAACACCGGGGAGCTGTCTTTT. Its translation is CASSPGGGNTGELSF.

With regard to this clone: It is likely a read error: a sequence one base away is far more abundant. The chain joins TRBV28 to TRBJ2-7; no firm D call. Germline values: CDR1 MDHEN, CDR2 SYDVKM. Deletions cut 2 bases from V and 2 bases from J, with 10 bases between. This CDR3 comprises 14 residues. CDR3 protein: CASSLVGLTYEQYF. In DNA, the CDR3 is TGTGCCAGCAGTTTAGTGGGCCTGACCTACGAGCAGTACTTC.

This sequence joins TRBV5-1 and TRBJ2-7, with D perhaps matching TRBD2 (6 bases). From germline, CDR1 is SGHRS and CDR2 YFSETQ. This CDR3 comprises 16 residues. Trimming cost V 0 bases and J 5 bases, with 18 bases left between them. The CDR3 nucleotides read TGCGCCAGCAGCTTGGCGGCGCGGGAATTTGCCCACGAGCAGTACTTC. Protein sequence: CASSLAAREFAHEQYF.

In regard to this clone: Other DNA sequences within the sample encode an identical CDR3. This chain links TRBV18 with TRBJ1-1; TRBD1 is a possible D gene (6 bases). Germline CDR1 is KGHSH and CDR2 is LQKENI. CDR3 length: 14 amino acids. The ends were cut back, 3 bases at V and 4 bases at J, with 12 bases in the middle. CDR3 region: CASSPLTGITEAFF. The CDR3 DNA is TGTGCCAGCTCACCCCTTACAGGGATCACTGAAGCTTTCTTT.

On this clone itself: This may be a read error, as it is one base from a much larger clone. The sample contains more than one DNA sequence encoding this CDR3. The chain combines TRBV15 with TRBJ2-2; tentatively, D is TRBD1 (5 bases). Germline loops: CDR1 LNHNV, CDR2 YYDKDF (reference sequence). V was cut by 0 bases and J by 7 bases, with 9 bases left in between. CDR3 length: 14 amino acids. DNA for the CDR3: TGTGCCACCAGCAGAGACAGGGTGGGCGGGGAGCTGTTTTTT. Translation gives CATSRDRVGGELFF.

This rearrangement joins TRBV14 to TRBJ2-1; the match to TRBD2 covers 11 bases. V lost 4 bases and J lost 9; bases outside the gene matches: 14. Germline CDR1 reads SGHDN; CDR2 reads FVKESK. The CDR3 length is 17 residues. The DNA of the CDR3 is TGTGCCAGCAGCCGATTACAACTAGCGGGAGTGTTCGGTGAGCAGTTCTTC. This sequence encodes CASSRLQLAGVFGEQFF.

The chain combines TRBV6-6 with TRBJ1-1; 12 nucleotides line up with TRBD1. Trimming at V came to 8 bases and at J to 7 bases, leaving 11 bases not matched to a gene. The CDR3 spans 15 residues. Germline CDR1 reads MNHNY; CDR2 reads SVGAGI (reference sequence). CDR3 residues: CASGKNRDRGLEAFF. CDR3 DNA sequence: TGTGCCAGCGGGAAGAACCGGGACAGGGGGCTTGAAGCTTTCTTT.

The DNA of the CDR3 is TGTGCCAGCAGTGGTGGAGGGCAGTATGGCTACACCTTC. It specifies CASSGGGQYGYTF. The V call is TRBV2, the J call TRBJ1-2; D is undetermined. Germline V CDR1 and CDR2: SNHLY, FYNNEI. The CDR3 is 13 residues long. V was shortened by 4 bases and J by 5 bases, with 11 bases between the two germline ends.

The chain joins TRBV2 to TRBJ2-7; D is ambiguous. Per the germline V gene, CDR1 is SNHLY and CDR2 is FYNNEI. The CDR3 has 14 amino acids. Deletions cut 4 bases from V and 0 bases from J, with 10 bases between. The CDR3 coding sequence is TGTGCCAGCAGTGGGGAAACTTACTCCTACGAGCAGTACTTC. Its translation is CASSGETYSYEQYF.

V is TRBV9 and J is TRBJ2-3; no clear D. Per germline, CDR1 SGDLS and CDR2 YYNGEE. Trimming took 4 bases from V and 0 from J, leaving 15 bases between them. The CDR3 sequence is 16 residues long. The DNA for the CDR3 is TGTGCCAGCAGCACCACCCAGGACGCCAGCACAGATACGCAGTATTTT. As protein: CASSTTQDASTDTQYF.

V usage is TRBV4-2 and J usage is TRBJ2-3; no firm D call. Germline assignment: CDR1 LGHNA and CDR2 YNFKEQ. This CDR3 comprises 14 residues. Trimming removed 3 bases at V and 2 bases at J, with 9 bases between. The CDR3 loop reads CASSHQANTDTQYF. The CDR3 DNA reads TGTGCCAGCAGCCATCAAGCCAACACAGATACGCAGTATTTT.

The rearrangement uses TRBV7-9 and TRBJ2-1; 7 bases are shared with TRBD2. This CDR3 is 14 amino acids long. The trim removed 11 bases at V and 2 bases at J, leaving 9 bases unmatched. The germline V gene has CDR1 SEHNR and CDR2 FQNEAQ (reference sequence). The CDR3 spells CAARRSGTYNEQFF. CDR3 DNA sequence: TGTGCCGCCAGACGGAGCGGGACCTACAATGAGCAGTTCTTC.

The chain is built from TRBV28 and TRBJ2-2; 9 nucleotides align to TRBD2. Trimming cost V 4 bases and J 6 bases; bases outside gene matches: 12. The CDR3 covers 17 residues. Germline-derived CDR1 and CDR2 are MDHEN and SYDVKM. The CDR3 spells CASSSPSGAGGSGELFF. CDR3 DNA sequence: TGTGCCAGCAGTTCCCCTAGCGGGGCCGGAGGGTCCGGGGAGCTGTTTTTT.

The CDR3 sequence is CSATAYYEQYF. The CDR3 bases are TGCAGTGCTACCGCTTACTACGAGCAGTACTTC. The chain carries TRBV20-1 and TRBJ2-7; D gene uncertain. Germline values: CDR1 DFQATT, CDR2 SNEGSKA (reference sequence). The V gene lost 4 bases and the J gene lost 3 bases, with 7 bases spanning the gap. The CDR3 covers 11 residues.

This chain connects TRBV10-1 to TRBJ1-3; D gene uncertain. CDR3 size: 14 residues. Trimming took off 2 bases at V and 0 bases at J, with 5 bases between the two ends. Per germline, CDR1 WNHNN and CDR2 SYGVQD (reference sequence). The CDR3 region has the DNA TGCGCCAGCAGTGAGGGATTCTCTGGAAACACCATATATTTT. Its protein is CASSEGFSGNTIYF.